A few counts support the clone carrying this T cell receptor beta chain. Its antigen is not identified. This specimen belongs to a study of sequential checkpoint blockade in melanoma. Study-level findings and limits: About 30 times likelier clinical benefit followed increased tumor T-cell fraction and clonality.

Produced via immunoSEQ multiplex PCR; TCRdb's table is partial and in-frame only. The sample has 6,000 or so clones; about 21% are singletons. CDR1 is SGHNT and CDR2 is YENEEA in the germline V gene. The CDR3 has 18 residues. The V gene end was trimmed by 7 bases and the J gene end by 4 bases; junction bases not matched to a gene: 19. Treatment denoted: randomized to nivolumab then ipilimumab (arm A) or the reverse (arm B). The clonotype comes from a human donor with melanoma. The sample was tumor tissue (inferred from file names), taken from a patient given nivolumab and ipilimumab in sequence. This chain connects TRBV11-3 to TRBJ2-1; 7 positions agree with TRBD2. The CDR3 nucleotides read TGTGCCAGCACCGAGGGCCCGATCGGACTAGGGAGTTACAATGAGCAGTTCTTC. Translating it yields CASTEGPIGLGSYNEQFF.